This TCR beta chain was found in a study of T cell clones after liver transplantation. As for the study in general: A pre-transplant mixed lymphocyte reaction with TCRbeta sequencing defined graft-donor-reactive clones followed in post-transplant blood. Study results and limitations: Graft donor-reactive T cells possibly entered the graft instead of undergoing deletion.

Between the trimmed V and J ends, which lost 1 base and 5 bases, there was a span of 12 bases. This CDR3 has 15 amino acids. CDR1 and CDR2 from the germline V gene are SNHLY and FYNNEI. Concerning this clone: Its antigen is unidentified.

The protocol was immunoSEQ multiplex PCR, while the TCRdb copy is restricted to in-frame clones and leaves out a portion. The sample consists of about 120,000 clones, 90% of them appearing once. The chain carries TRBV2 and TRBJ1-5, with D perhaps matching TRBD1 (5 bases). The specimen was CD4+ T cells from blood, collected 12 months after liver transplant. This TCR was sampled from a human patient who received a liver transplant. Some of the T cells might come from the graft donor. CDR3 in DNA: TGTGCCAGCAGTGAAGACCCGGGGGGGTATCAGCCCCAGCATTTT. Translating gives CASSEDPGGYQPQHF.